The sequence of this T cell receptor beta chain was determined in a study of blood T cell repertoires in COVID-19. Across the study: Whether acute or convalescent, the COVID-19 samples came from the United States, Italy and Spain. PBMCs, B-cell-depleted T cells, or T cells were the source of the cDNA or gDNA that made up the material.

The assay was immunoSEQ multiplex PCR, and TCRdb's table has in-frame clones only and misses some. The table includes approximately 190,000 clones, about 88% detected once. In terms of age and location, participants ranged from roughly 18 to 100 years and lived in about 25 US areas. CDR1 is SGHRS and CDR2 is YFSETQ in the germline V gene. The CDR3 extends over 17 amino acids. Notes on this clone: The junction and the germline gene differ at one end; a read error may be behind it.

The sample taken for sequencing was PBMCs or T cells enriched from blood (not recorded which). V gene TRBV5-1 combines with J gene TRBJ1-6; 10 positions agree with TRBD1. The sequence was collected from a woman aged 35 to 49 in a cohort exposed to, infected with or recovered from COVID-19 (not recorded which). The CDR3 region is CASSFYLSGTGDSPLHF. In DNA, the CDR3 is TGCGCCAGCAGCTTCTATTTAAGCGGGACAGGGGATTCCCCCCTCCACTTT.